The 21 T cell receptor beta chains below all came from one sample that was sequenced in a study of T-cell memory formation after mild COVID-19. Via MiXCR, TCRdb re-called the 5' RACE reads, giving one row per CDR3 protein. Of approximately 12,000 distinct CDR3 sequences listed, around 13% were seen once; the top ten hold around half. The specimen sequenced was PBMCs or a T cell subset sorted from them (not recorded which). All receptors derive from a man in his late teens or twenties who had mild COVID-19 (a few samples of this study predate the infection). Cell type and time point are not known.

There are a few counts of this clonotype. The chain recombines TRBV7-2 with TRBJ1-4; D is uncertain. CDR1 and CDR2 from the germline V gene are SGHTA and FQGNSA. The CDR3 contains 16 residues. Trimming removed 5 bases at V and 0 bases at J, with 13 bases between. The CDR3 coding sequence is TGTGCCAGCAGCCTCCCAAAAGCAGCAACTAATGAAAAACTGTTTTTT. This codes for CASSLPKAATNEKLFF. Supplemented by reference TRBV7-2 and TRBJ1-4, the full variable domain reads GAGVSQSPSNKVTEKGKDVELRCDPISGHTALYWYRQSLGQGLEFLIYFQGNSAPDKSGLPSDRFSAERTGGSVSTLTIQRTQQEDSAVYLCASSLPKAATNEKLFFGSGTQLSVL.

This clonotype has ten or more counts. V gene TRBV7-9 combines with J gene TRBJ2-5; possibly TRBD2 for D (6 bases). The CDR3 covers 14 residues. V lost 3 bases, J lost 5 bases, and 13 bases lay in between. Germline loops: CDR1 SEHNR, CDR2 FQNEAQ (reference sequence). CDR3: CASSFPGRGETQYF. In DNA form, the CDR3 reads TGTGCCAGCAGCTTTCCGGGCCGGGGGGAGACCCAGTACTTC.

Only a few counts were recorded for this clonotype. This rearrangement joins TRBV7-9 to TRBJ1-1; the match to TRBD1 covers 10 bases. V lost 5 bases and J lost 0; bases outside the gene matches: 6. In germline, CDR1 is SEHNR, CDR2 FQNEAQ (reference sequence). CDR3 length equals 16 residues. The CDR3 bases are TGTGCCAGCAGCAAAGCCGGGACAGGGGTGAACACTGAAGCTTTCTTT. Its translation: CASSKAGTGVNTEAFF.

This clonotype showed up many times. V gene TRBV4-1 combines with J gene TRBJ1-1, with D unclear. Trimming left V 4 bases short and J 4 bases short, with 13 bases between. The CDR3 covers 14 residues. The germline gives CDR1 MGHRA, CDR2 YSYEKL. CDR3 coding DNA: TGCGCCAGCAGCCTAAGGACTCTGGGCACTGAAGCTTTCTTT. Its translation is CASSLRTLGTEAFF.

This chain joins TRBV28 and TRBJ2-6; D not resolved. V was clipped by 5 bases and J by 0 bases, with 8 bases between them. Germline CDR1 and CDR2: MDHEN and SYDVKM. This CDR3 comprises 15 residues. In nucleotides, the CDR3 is TGTGCCAGCAGTCGACTGCTCTCTGGGGCCAACGTCCTGACTTTC. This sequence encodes CASSRLLSGANVLTF.

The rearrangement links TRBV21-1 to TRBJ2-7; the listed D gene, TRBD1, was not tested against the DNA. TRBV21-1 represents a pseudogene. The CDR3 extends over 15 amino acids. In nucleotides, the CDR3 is TGTGCCAGCAGCGAGAGGGGGGGCAGGAGGTACGAGCAGTACGTC. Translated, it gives CASSERGGRRYEQYV.

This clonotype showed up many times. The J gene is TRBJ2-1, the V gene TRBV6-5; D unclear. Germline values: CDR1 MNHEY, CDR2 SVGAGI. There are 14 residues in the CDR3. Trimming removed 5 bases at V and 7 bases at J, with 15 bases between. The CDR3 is CASSAPLPSNEQFF. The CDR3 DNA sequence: TGTGCCAGCAGTGCCCCGCTACCTTCGAATGAGCAGTTCTTC.

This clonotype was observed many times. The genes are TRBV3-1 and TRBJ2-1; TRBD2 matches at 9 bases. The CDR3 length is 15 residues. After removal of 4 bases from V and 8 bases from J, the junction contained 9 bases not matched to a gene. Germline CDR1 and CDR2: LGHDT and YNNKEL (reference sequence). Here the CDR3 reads CASSLPSGESDEQFF. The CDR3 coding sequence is TGTGCCAGCAGCCTGCCTAGCGGGGAATCTGATGAGCAGTTCTTC.

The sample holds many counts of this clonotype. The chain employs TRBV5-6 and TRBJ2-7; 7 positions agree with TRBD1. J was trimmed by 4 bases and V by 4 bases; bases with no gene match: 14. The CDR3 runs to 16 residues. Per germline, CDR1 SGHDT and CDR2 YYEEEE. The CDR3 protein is CASSRSGTVATYEQYF. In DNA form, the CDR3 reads TGTGCCAGCAGCCGGTCCGGGACAGTCGCAACATACGAGCAGTACTTC.

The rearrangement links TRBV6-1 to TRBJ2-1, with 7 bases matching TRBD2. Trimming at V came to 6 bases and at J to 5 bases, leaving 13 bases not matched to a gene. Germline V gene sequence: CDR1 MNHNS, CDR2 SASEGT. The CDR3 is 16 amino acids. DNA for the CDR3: TGTGCCAGCAGAACGAAAGGAGGCGGGGGTAACAATGAGCAGTTCTTC. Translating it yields CASRTKGGGGNNEQFF.

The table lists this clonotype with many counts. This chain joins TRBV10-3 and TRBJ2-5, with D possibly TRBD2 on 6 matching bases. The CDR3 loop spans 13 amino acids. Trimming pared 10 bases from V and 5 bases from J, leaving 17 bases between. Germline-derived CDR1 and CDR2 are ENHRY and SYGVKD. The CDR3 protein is CASNRDLEETQYF. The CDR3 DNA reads TGTGCCAGCAACCGGGACTTGGAGGAGACCCAGTACTTC.

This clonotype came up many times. CDR3 region: CASSPVSGVSSYEQYF. The CDR3 nucleotides read TGTGCCAGCAGCCCCGTTAGCGGGGTGAGCTCCTACGAGCAGTACTTC. This rearrangement joins TRBV5-6 to TRBJ2-7; 8 bases match TRBD2. V shed 4 bases, J shed 0 bases, and the junction held 9 bases outside the gene matches. The length of the CDR3 is 16 residues. Germline V lookup: CDR1 SGHDT, CDR2 YYEEEE. The full variable domain, its missing parts supplied by reference TRBV5-6 and TRBJ2-7, is DAGVTQSPTHLIKTRGQQVTLRCSPKSGHDTVSWYQQALGQGPQFIFQYYEEEERQRGNFPDRFSGHQFPNYSSELNVNALLLGDSALYLCASSPVSGVSSYEQYFGPGTRLTVT.

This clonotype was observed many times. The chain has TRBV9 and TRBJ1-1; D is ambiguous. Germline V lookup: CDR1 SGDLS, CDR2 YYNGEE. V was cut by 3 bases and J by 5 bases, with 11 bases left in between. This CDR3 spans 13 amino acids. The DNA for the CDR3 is TGTGCCAGCAGCGGTAACATTATAACTGAAGCTTTCTTT. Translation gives CASSGNIITEAFF.

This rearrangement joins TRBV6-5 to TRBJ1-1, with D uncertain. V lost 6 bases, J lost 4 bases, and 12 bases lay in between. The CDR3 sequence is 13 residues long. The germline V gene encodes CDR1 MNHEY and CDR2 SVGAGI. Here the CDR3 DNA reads TGTGCCAGCAGCTGGACCCTAATCACTGAAGCTTTCTTT. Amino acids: CASSWTLITEAFF.

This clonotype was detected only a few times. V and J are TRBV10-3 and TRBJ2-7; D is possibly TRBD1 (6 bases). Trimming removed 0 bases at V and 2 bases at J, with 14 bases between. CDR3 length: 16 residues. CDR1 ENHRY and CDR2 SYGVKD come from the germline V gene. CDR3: CAISESYGDIAYEQYF. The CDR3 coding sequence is TGTGCCATCAGTGAGTCTTACGGGGACATCGCCTACGAGCAGTACTTC.

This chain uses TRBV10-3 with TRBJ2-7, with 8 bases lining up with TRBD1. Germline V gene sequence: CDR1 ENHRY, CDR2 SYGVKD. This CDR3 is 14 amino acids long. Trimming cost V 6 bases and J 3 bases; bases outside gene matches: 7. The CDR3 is CAIRDDRGDYEQYF. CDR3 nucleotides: TGTGCCATCAGGGATGACAGGGGTGACTACGAGCAGTACTTC.

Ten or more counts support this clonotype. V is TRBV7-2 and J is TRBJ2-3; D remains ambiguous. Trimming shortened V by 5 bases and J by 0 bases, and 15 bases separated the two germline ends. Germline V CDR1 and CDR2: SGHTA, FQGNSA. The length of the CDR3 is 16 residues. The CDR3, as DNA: TGTGCCAGCAGCCCCTCTCGAGCCACTAGCACAGATACGCAGTATTTT. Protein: CASSPSRATSTDTQYF.

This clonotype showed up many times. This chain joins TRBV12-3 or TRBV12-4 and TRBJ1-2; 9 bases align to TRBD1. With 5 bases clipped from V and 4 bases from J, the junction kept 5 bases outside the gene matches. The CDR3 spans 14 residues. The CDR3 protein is CASSGPGQGYGYTF. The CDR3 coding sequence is TGTGCCAGCAGTGGACCGGGACAGGGCTATGGCTACACCTTC.

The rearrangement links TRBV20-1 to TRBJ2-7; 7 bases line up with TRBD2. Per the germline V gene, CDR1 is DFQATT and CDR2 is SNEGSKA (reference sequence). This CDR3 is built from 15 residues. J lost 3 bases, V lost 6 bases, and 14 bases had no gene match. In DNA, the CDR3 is TGCAGTGCCACATCCGAAGTCGGCGGGGGCTACGAGCAGTACTTC. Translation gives CSATSEVGGGYEQYF.

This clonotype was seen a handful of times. The CDR3 DNA reads TGTGCCAGCACCATCACAGGGTCTGGCAATCAGCCCCAGCATTTT. This translates into CASTITGSGNQPQHF. This chain joins TRBV12-3 or TRBV12-4 and TRBJ1-5, with TRBD1 as a possible D gene (6 bases). V was clipped by 7 bases and J by 2 bases, with 15 bases between them. This CDR3 is built from 15 residues.

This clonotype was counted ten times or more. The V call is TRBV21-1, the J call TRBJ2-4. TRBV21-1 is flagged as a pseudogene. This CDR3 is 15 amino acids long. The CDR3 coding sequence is TGTGCCAGCAGCAAAGAGGAACTAGCCAAAAACATTCAGTACTTC. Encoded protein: CASSKEELAKNIQYF.